Listed below are T cell receptor beta chains from one sample, sequenced in a study of T cell responses to AZD1222 COVID-19 vaccine. Using immunoSEQ multiplex PCR, the repertoire was profiled, and TCRdb retains in-frame clones only, with some absent. Among 250,000 to 300,000 clones listed, 90% to 95% were seen once. Specimen: peripheral blood, collected 28 days after the second AZD1222 dose. Receptors originate from an adult who received the AZD1222 COVID-19 vaccine. CDR3s leave out the opening cysteine and the closing phenylalanine or tryptophan. Each record gives: V gene, CDR3 length, CDR3 protein.

V: TRBV4-3; length: 15; CDR3: ASSQGLAGGSTGELF
V: TRBV19; length: 13; CDR3: ASISGTGVRTEAF
V: TRBV7-2; length: 12; CDR3: ASSLPTGIDEQY
V: TRBV11-1; length: 13; CDR3: ASSPSGGHTGELF
V: TRBV7-9; length: 11; CDR3: ASSLGGANVLT
V: TRBV7-9; length: 9; CDR3: ASSLEDTQY
V: TRBV4-2; length: 17; CDR3: ASSLRLLAGGGTHNEQF
V: TRBV5-1; length: 10; CDR3: ASSSGEGGYT
V: TRBV3-1/TRBV3-2; length: 10; CDR3: ASSQDLSPLH
V: TRBV5-1; length: 11; CDR3: ASSLAASYEQY
V: TRBV7-2; length: 14; CDR3: ASSLAGSGVINEQF
V: TRBV23-1; length: 12; CDR3: ASSPRISPDTQY
V: TRBV19; length: 13; CDR3: ASRDRRSVTGELF
V: TRBV5-4; length: 11; CDR3: ASSLDTYNEQF
V: TRBV5-5; length: 12; CDR3: ASNLGTVNTEAF
V: TRBV5-5; length: 15; CDR3: ASSFGGQVKHRETQY
V: TRBV10-2; length: 14; CDR3: ASSGLAGQGDSPLH
V: TRBV4-1; length: 17; CDR3: ASSQVIRRRGGIYNEQF
V: TRBV7-7; length: 11; CDR3: ASARLAVETQY
V: TRBV6-5; length: 13; CDR3: ASTKYGQGNTEAF
V: TRBV6-2/TRBV6-3; length: 12; CDR3: ASSPGGPTDTQY
V: TRBV2; length: 11; CDR3: ASSPDSNQPQH
V: TRBV9; length: 13; CDR3: ASSVGQGINEKLF
V: TRBV7-2; length: 14; CDR3: ASSFSLRPRSYEQY
V: TRBV2; length: 9; CDR3: ASSPLETQY
V: TRBV7-9; length: 12; CDR3: ASSLSGSGNTIY
V: TRBV7-9; length: 13; CDR3: ASSPRQGWTGELF
V: TRBV5-6; length: 13; CDR3: ASSLPGLRSYEQY
V: TRBV6-6; length: 19; CDR3: ASSPRRGLTSGRAGQETQY
V: TRBV5-1; length: 16; CDR3: ASSRFGLAGESTGELF